This record concerns one T cell receptor beta chain sequence. The length of the CDR3 is 12 residues. V was shortened by 4 bases and J by 2 bases, with 6 bases between the two germline ends. Germline CDR1 SGHAT, CDR2 FQNNGV. The source of the sample is a study of read filtering for tumor transcriptome and immune sequencing. Across the whole study: Among patients, approximately 17 were male and around 14 female, aged about 40 to 90 (mean about 71).

Molecular barcoded adaptors covering alpha/delta and beta/gamma chains were used on 400 ng RNA. TCRdb reanalysed the reads using MiXCR and keeps one entry per CDR3 protein. Of roughly 24,000 distinct CDR3 sequences listed, roughly 13% are singletons. V is TRBV11-2 and J is TRBJ2-7; D not certain. Sequenced sample: a population of CD138-negative cells sorted from bone marrow. The TCR sequence derives from a donor older than 35 with multiple myeloma. The CDR3 here is CASSSRPYEQYF. As DNA, the CDR3 is TGTGCCAGCAGCTCGAGGCCCTACGAGCAGTACTTC.